This paragraph reports one TCR beta chain. These data are taken from a study of T-cell reconstitution after alpha-beta-depleted transplantation in children. Molecular barcoding with unique molecular identifiers was used for the TCRbeta library. TCRdb reanalysed the PCR reads using MiXCR and keeps one entry per CDR3 protein. Counted here are around 300,000 distinct CDR3 sequences, approximately 20% occurring once; the ten biggest clones make up approximately 9.9%. From germline, CDR1 is KGHDR and CDR2 SFDVKD. V was cut by 2 bases and J by 2 bases, with 8 bases left in between. The CDR3 consists of 15 residues.

The sequence was collected from a male patient between 10 and 17 years old who had a stem cell transplant for acute lymphoblastic leukemia, so the T cells may come from the graft donor. The J gene is TRBJ2-2, the V gene TRBV24-1; perhaps TRBD1 as D (5 bases). This specimen was PBMCs, mostly from graft donor cells, taken 180 days after TCRalphabeta/CD19-depleted stem cell transplant. In DNA form, the CDR3 reads TGTGCCACCAGTGATTATAGGGGTAACACCGGGGAGCTGTTTTTT. Residues: CATSDYRGNTGELFF.